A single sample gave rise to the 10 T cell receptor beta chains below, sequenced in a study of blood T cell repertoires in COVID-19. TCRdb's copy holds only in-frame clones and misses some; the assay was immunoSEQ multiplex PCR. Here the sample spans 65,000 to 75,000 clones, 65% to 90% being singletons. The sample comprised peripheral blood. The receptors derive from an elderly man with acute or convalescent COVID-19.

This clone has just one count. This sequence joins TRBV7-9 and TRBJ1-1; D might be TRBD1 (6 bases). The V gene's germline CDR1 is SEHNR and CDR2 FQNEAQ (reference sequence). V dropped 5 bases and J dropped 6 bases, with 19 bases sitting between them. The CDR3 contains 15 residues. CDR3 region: CASSRRRDKTSEAFF. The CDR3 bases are TGTGCCAGCAGCCGTCGACGGGACAAAACTTCTGAAGCTTTCTTT. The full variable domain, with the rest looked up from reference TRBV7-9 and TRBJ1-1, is DTGVSQNPRHKITKRGQNVTFRCDPISEHNRLYWYRQTLGQGPEFLTYFQNEAQLEKSRLLSDRFSAERPKGSFSTLEIQRTEQGDSAMYLCASSRRRDKTSEAFFGQGTRLTVV.

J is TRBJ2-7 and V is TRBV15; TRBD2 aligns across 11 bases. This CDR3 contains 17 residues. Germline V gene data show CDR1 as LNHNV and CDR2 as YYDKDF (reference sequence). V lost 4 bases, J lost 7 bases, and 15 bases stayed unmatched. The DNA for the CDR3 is TGTGCCACCAGCATGGATAGCGGGAGGGTCCCCACAAGGGAGCAGTACTTC. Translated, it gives CATSMDSGRVPTREQYF.

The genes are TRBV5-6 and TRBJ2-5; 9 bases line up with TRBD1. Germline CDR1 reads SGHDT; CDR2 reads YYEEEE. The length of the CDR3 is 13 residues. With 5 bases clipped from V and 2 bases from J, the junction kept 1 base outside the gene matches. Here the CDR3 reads CASRQGAQETQYF. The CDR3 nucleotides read TGTGCCAGCAGACAGGGGGCGCAAGAGACCCAGTACTTC.

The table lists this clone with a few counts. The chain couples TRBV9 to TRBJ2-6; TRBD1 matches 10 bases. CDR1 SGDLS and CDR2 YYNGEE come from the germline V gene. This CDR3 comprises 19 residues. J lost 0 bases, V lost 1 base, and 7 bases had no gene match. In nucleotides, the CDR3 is TGTGCCAGCAGCGTAAGTGGGACAGGGGCCTTCTCTGGGGCCAACGTCCTGACTTTC. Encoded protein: CASSVSGTGAFSGANVLTF.

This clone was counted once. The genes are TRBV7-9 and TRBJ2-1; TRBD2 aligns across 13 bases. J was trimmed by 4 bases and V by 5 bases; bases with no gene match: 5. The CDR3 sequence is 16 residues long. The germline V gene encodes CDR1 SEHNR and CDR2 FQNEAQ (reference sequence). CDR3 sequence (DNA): TGTGCCAGCAGCCGGCGGACTAGCGGGAGTTACAATGAGCAGTTCTTC. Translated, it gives CASSRRTSGSYNEQFF. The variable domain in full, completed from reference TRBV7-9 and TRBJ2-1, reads DTGVSQNPRHKITKRGQNVTFRCDPISEHNRLYWYRQTLGQGPEFLTYFQNEAQLEKSRLLSDRFSAERPKGSFSTLEIQRTEQGDSAMYLCASSRRTSGSYNEQFFGPGTRLTVL.

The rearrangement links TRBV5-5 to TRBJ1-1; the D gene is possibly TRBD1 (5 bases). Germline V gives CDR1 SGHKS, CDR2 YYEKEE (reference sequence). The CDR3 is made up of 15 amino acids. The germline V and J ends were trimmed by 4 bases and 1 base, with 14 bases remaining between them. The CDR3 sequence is CASSPRAGANTEAFF. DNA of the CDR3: TGTGCCAGCAGCCCCAGGGCCGGAGCGAACACTGAAGCTTTCTTT.

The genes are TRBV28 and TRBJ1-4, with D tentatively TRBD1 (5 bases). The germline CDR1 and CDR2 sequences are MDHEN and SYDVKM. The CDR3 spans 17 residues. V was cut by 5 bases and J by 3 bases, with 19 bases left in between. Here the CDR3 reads CASSLDSRSKPNEKLFF. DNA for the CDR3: TGTGCCAGCAGTCTAGACAGTCGCTCTAAACCTAATGAAAAACTGTTTTTT.

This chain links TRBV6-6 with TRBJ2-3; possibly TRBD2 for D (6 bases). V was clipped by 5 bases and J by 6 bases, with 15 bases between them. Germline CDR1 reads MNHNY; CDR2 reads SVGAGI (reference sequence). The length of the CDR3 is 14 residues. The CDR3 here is CASSSGSGGDTQYF. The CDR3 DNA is TGTGCCAGCAGTAGCGGGTCTGGAGGGGATACGCAGTATTTT.

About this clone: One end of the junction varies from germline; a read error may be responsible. Here the CDR3 reads CASSLEGGMALHF. The CDR3 DNA follows: TGTGCCAGTAGTCTAGAAGGGGGTATGGCCCTCCACTTT. The rearrangement links TRBV19 to TRBJ1-6, with D perhaps matching TRBD1 (6 bases). Germline assignment: CDR1 LNHDA and CDR2 SQIVND (reference sequence). The length of the CDR3 is 13 residues.

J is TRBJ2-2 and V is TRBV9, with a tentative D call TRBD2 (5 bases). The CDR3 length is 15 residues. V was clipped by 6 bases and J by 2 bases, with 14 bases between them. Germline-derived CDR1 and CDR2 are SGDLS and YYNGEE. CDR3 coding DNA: TGTGCCAGCACCCCCGGTGGACTTAACACCGGGGAGCTGTTTTTT. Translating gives CASTPGGLNTGELFF. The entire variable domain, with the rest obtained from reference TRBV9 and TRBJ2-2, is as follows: DSGVTQTPKHLITATGQRVTLRCSPRSGDLSVYWYQQSLDQGLQFLIQYYNGEERAKGNILERFSAQQFPDLHSELNLSSLELGDSALYFCASTPGGLNTGELFFGEGSRLTVL.